The TCR beta chain described here comes from a study of blood T cells in healthy people across ages. The study's findings and limits: Donor CMV status, an unknown factor, possibly confounded changes in expanded clonotypes.

Then a second PCR, running roughly 7 to 11 cycles, was carried out with a sample-barcoded 5' primer and a J-beta primer mix. MiXCR was run by TCRdb on the 5' RACE reads, yielding one entry per CDR3 protein. The data hold some 1.4 million distinct CDR3 sequences, with 42% observed a single time. Worth noting for this clonotype: Its target is not known.

V gave up 6 bases and J gave up 4 bases, with 15 bases separating them. Per the germline V gene, CDR1 is MNHEY and CDR2 is SVGAGI. The length of the CDR3 is 14 residues. The chain is built from TRBV6-5 and TRBJ1-1; maybe TRBD1 (5 bases). The sequencing sample was made of blood. The origin of this receptor is a young woman in good health. CDR3 in amino acids: CASRDAGGGTEAFF. As DNA, the CDR3 is TGTGCCAGCAGAGATGCCGGCGGGGGCACTGAAGCTTTCTTT.